The 6 T cell receptor beta chains given below trace back to one sample, sequenced in a study of OX40 agonist ivuxolimab in advanced cancers. Generated by immunoSEQ multiplex PCR, the TCRdb table keeps only in-frame clones and is missing some. The sample lists just under 65,000 clones, about four fifths occurring once. The sample here was CD4+ or CD8+ T cells sorted from blood, taken in a trial of the OX40 agonist ivuxolimab. All receptors derive from an adult with an advanced solid tumor such as melanoma, head and neck, liver or kidney cancer.

The CDR3 nucleotides are TGTGCCAGCAGCAGCCGGGACAGGGAAAGATACGAGCAGTACTTC. It codes for CASSSRDRERYEQYF. J is TRBJ2-7 and V is TRBV5-5, with 9 bases that match TRBD1. The CDR3 totals 15 residues. Germline CDR1 SGHKS, CDR2 YYEKEE (reference sequence). J was trimmed by 4 bases and V by 4 bases; bases with no gene match: 9.

With regard to this clone: At one boundary the junction diverges from the germline segment, which might be a read error. CDR3 protein: CAGSLGDRDQETQYF. The DNA of the CDR3 is TGTGCCGGCAGCTTAGGGGACAGGGACCAAGAGACCCAGTACTTC. The chain couples TRBV7-9 to TRBJ2-5; 9 bases are a match to TRBD1. CDR1 and CDR2 from the germline V gene are SEHNR and FQNEAQ (reference sequence). CDR3 length: 15 residues.

This sequence joins TRBV4-2 and TRBJ1-4, with no clear D. The CDR3 is 13 residues long. Germline loops: CDR1 LGHNA, CDR2 YNFKEQ. V was pared by 4 bases and J by 6 bases, with 9 bases between. CDR3 loop: CASSRARDEKLFF. In DNA form, the CDR3 reads TGTGCCAGCAGCCGAGCCAGAGATGAAAAACTGTTTTTT.

This clone was seen a handful of times. The gene calls are TRBV5-1 and TRBJ2-3; 11 bases line up with TRBD2. J lost 6 bases, V lost 0 bases, and 6 bases had no gene match. The CDR3 is made up of 16 amino acids. Looked up from germline, CDR1 is SGHRS and CDR2 is YFSETQ. The CDR3: CASSLESASGGDTQYF. CDR3 coding DNA: TGCGCCAGCAGCTTGGAGTCGGCTAGCGGGGGGGATACGCAGTATTTT.

V and J are TRBV7-2 and TRBJ1-1, with D possibly matching TRBD1 (6 bases). The ends were cut back, 5 bases at V and 8 bases at J, with 15 bases in the middle. Germline CDR1 is SGHTA and CDR2 is FQGNSA. This CDR3 is 13 amino acids long. In nucleotides, the CDR3 is TGTGCCAGCAGCCAGATTACAGGGAGGGAAGCTTTCTTT. Translated: CASSQITGREAFF.

There are many counts of this clone. The V gene is TRBV12-5, the J gene TRBJ1-3; the D is unclear. The germline gives CDR1 LGHNT, CDR2 FRNRAP. The V and J ends lost 4 bases and 3 bases respectively, with 7 bases between them. The CDR3 extends over 13 amino acids. The CDR3 sequence: CASGSRLGNTIYF. As DNA, the CDR3 is TGTGCTAGTGGTTCCAGACTTGGAAACACCATATATTTT.